Presented here are 7 T cell receptor beta chains from one specimen sequenced in a study of blood T cell repertoires in COVID-19. The method was immunoSEQ multiplex PCR; TCRdb's version includes in-frame clones alone and lacks a portion of them. The repertoire holds 350,000 or so clones, with over 85% as singletons. The sample taken for sequencing was peripheral blood. These receptor sequences come from a woman aged 55-75 years with COVID-19, enrolled during active disease.

The gene calls are TRBV19 and TRBJ2-7; 7 bases map to TRBD2. Germline V gene lookup returns CDR1 LNHDA and CDR2 SQIVND (reference sequence). J lost 2 bases, V lost 3 bases, and 1 base had no gene match. CDR3 size: 13 residues. The CDR3 DNA is TGTGCCAGTAGTATGCGGGGGACCTACGAGCAGTACTTC. It encodes CASSMRGTYEQYF. Using reference TRBV19 and TRBJ2-7 for the parts outside the CDR3, the full variable domain is DGGITQSPKYLFRKEGQNVTLSCEQNLNHDAMYWYRQDPGQGLRLIYYSQIVNDFQKGDIAEGYSVSREKKESFPLTVTSAQKNPTAFYLCASSMRGTYEQYFGPGTRLTVT.

This clone was seen once. The chain links TRBV14 to TRBJ2-1; 10 bases fit TRBD2. The CDR3 is 15 residues long. Germline loops: CDR1 SGHDN, CDR2 FVKESK. The ends lost 4 bases at V and 1 base at J; junction bases unmatched: 1. The CDR3 coding sequence is TGTGCCAGCAGCCGGACTAGCGGATCCTACAATGAGCAGTTCTTC. Translated, it gives CASSRTSGSYNEQFF. Full variable domain (missing parts from reference TRBV14 and TRBJ2-1): EAGVTQFPSHSVIEKGQTVTLRCDPISGHDNLYWYRRVMGKEIKFLLHFVKESKQDESGMPNNRFLAERTGGTYSTLKVQPAELEDSGVYFCASSRTSGSYNEQFFGPGTRLTVL.

J is TRBJ2-2 and V is TRBV5-1; 10 positions agree with TRBD2. After removal of 6 bases from V and 5 bases from J, the junction contained 10 bases not matched to a gene. The CDR3 is 16 amino acids. Looked up from germline, CDR1 is SGHRS and CDR2 is YFSETQ. This chain's CDR3 is CASKQSGGANTGELFF. Here the CDR3 DNA reads TGCGCCAGCAAACAGAGCGGGGGGGCCAATACCGGGGAGCTGTTTTTT.

This rearrangement joins TRBV27 to TRBJ1-3; D gene uncertain. The CDR3 spans 14 residues. CDR1 and CDR2 (germline): MNHEY, SMNVEV (reference sequence). V was trimmed by 6 bases and J by 2 bases, leaving 11 bases between them. CDR3 sequence: CASSAAWAGNTIYF. CDR3 sequence (DNA): TGTGCCAGCAGCGCGGCGTGGGCTGGAAACACCATATATTTT.

The rearrangement uses TRBV28 and TRBJ1-1; D might be TRBD1 (5 bases). The CDR3 has 13 amino acids. Germline V gene sequence: CDR1 MDHEN, CDR2 SYDVKM. V lost 8 bases to trimming and J lost 5 bases, with 15 bases between them. The CDR3 sequence is CASARGGRTEAFF. DNA of the CDR3: TGTGCCAGCGCCCGGGGGGGAAGAACTGAAGCTTTCTTT.

This rearrangement joins TRBV2 to TRBJ1-3; D not certain. CDR1 and CDR2 (germline): SNHLY, FYNNEI. The CDR3 loop spans 14 amino acids. V was trimmed by 3 bases and J by 5 bases, leaving 11 bases between them. CDR3 sequence: CASSDRTGRNTIYF. CDR3 DNA sequence: TGTGCCAGCAGTGACAGGACGGGAAGAAACACCATATATTTT.

The rearrangement uses TRBV7-3 and TRBJ1-2, with a possible D match to TRBD1 (6 bases). The germline CDR1 and CDR2 sequences are SGHTA and FQGTGA. V was trimmed by 5 bases and J by 5 bases, leaving 18 bases between them. The CDR3 is 15 residues long. CDR3 protein: CASSTTQGRGYGYTF. The CDR3 DNA is TGTGCCAGCAGCACAACACAGGGTAGAGGGTATGGCTACACCTTC.